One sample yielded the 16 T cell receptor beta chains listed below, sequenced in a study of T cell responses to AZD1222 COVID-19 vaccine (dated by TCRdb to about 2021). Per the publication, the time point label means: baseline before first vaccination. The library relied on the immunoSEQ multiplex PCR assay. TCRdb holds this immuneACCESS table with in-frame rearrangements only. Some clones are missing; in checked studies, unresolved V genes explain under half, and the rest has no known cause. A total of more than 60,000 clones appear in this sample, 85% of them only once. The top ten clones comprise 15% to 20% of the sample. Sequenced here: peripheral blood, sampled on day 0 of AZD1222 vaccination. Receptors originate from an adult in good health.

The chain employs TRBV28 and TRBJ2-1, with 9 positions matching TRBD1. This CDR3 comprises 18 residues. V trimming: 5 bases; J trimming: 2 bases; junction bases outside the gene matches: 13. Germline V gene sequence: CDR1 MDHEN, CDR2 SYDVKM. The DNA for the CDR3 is TGTGCCAGCAGTCCCCTTCGTAACCGGGACAGGGCCTACAATGAGCAGTTCTTC. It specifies CASSPLRNRDRAYNEQFF.

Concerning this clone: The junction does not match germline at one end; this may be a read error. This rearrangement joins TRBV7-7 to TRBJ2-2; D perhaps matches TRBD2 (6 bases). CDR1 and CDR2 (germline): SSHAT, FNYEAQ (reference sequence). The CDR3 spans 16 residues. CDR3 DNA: TGTGCTAGCAGCTTAGGTCGGGGAGGCAACACCGGGGAGCTGTTTTTT. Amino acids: CASSLGRGGNTGELFF.

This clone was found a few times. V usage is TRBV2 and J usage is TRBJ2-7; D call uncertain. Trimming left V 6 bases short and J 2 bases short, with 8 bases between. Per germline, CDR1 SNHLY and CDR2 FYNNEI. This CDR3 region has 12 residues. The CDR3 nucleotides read TGTGCCAGCAGCCCGTCGGCCTACGAGCAGTACTTC. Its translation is CASSPSAYEQYF. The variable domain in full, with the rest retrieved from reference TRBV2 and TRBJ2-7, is EPEVTQTPSHQVTQMGQEVILRCVPISNHLYFYWYRQILGQKVEFLVSFYNNEISEKSEIFDDQFSVERPDGSNFTLKIRSTKLEDSAMYFCASSPSAYEQYFGPGTRLTVT.

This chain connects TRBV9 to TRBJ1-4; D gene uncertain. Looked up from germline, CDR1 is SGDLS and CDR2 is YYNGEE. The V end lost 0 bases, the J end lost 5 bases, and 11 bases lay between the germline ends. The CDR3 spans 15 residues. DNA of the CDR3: TGTGCCAGCAGCGTAGAAGGCGGGAGGAATGAAAAACTGTTTTTT. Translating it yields CASSVEGGRNEKLFF.

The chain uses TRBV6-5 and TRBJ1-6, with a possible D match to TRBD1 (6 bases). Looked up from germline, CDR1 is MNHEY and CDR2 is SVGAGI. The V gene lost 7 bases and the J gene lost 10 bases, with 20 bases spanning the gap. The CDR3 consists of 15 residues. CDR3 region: CASTSTRDIKSPLHF. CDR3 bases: TGTGCCAGCACGTCAACCCGGGACATAAAATCACCCCTCCACTTT.

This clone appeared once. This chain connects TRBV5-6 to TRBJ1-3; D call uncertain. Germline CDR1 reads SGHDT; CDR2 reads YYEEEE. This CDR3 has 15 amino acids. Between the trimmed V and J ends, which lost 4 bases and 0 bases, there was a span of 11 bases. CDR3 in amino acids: CASSSGPSSGNTIYF. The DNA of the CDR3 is TGTGCCAGCAGCAGTGGACCGTCCTCTGGAAACACCATATATTTT.

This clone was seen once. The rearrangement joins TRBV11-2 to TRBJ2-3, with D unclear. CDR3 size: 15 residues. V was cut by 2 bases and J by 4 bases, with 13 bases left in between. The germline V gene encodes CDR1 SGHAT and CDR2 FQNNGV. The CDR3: CASSLSPRGPDTQYF. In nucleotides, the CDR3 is TGTGCCAGCAGCTTATCCCCAAGAGGACCAGATACGCAGTATTTT.

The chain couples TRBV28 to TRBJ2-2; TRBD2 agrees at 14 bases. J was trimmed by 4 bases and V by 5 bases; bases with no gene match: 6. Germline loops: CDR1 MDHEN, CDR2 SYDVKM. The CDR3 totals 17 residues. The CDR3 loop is CASSDGTSGGRTGELFF. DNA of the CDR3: TGTGCCAGCAGTGACGGGACTAGCGGGGGACGCACCGGGGAGCTGTTTTTT.

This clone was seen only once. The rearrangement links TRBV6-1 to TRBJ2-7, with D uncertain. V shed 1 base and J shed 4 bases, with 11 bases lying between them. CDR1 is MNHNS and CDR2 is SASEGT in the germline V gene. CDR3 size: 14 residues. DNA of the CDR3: TGTGCCAGCAGTGAAGAGGTGCAACGTTACGAGCAGTACTTC. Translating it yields CASSEEVQRYEQYF.

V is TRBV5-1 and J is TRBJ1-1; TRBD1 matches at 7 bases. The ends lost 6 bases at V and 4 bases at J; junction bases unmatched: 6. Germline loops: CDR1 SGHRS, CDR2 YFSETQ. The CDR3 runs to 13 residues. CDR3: CASNEGAGTEAFF. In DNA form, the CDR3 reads TGCGCCAGCAACGAGGGGGCGGGCACTGAAGCTTTCTTT.

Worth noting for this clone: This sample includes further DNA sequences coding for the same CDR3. Here the CDR3 reads CASRGLGYGYTF. CDR3 coding DNA: TGTGCCAGCAGGGGGCTCGGCTATGGCTACACCTTC. This rearrangement joins TRBV6-5 to TRBJ1-2; possibly TRBD1 for D (5 bases). V lost 6 bases and J 4 bases, leaving 9 bases between the germline ends. This CDR3 spans 12 amino acids. Germline V lookup: CDR1 MNHEY, CDR2 SVGAGI.

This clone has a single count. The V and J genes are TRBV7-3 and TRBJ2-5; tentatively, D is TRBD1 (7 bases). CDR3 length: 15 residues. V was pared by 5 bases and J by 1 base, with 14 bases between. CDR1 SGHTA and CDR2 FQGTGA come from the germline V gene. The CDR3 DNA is TGTGCCAGCAGCCCCCCAGGGGGGCGCCAAGAGACCCAGTACTTC. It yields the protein CASSPPGGRQETQYF.

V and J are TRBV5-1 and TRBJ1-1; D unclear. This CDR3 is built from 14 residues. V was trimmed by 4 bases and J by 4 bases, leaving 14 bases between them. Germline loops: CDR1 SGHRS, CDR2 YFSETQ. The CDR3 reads CASSPQLAGTEAFF. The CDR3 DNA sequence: TGCGCCAGCAGCCCTCAATTAGCTGGCACTGAAGCTTTCTTT.

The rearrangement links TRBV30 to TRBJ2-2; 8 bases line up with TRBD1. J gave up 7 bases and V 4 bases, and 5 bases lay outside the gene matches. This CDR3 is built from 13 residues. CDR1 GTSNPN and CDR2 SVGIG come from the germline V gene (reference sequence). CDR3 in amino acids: CAWMNRGDGELFF. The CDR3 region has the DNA TGTGCCTGGATGAACAGGGGGGACGGGGAGCTGTTTTTT.

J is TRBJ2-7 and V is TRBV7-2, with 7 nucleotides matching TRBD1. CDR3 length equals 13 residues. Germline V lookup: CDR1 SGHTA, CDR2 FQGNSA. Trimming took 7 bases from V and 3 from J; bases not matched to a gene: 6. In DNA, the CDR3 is TGTGCCAGCAAAATACGACAGGGCTACGAGCAGTACTTC. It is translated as CASKIRQGYEQYF.

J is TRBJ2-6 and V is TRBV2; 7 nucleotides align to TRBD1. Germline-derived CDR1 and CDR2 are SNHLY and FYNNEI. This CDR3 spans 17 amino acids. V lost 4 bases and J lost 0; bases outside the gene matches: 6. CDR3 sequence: CASSVDRTLSGANVLTF. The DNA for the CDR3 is TGTGCCAGCAGTGTGGACAGGACCCTCTCTGGGGCCAACGTCCTGACTTTC.